This T cell receptor beta chain stems from a study of T cell responses to AZD1222 COVID-19 vaccine. Method: immunoSEQ multiplex PCR; TCRdb's copy keeps in-frame clones and lacks some. The table lists about 110,000 clones, roughly 85% of them singletons. This CDR3 comprises 16 residues. Germline CDR1 is SGHTA and CDR2 is FQGNSA. Trimming cost V 5 bases and J 7 bases, with 23 bases left between them. This chain joins TRBV7-2 and TRBJ1-2; no definite D call. The starting material was peripheral blood, obtained 28 days after the second AZD1222 dose. The source is an adult who received the AZD1222 COVID-19 vaccine. CDR3 loop: CASSPGTSPSRIGYTF. CDR3 nucleotide sequence: TGTGCCAGCAGCCCAGGCACCTCTCCGTCTCGAATTGGCTACACCTTC.